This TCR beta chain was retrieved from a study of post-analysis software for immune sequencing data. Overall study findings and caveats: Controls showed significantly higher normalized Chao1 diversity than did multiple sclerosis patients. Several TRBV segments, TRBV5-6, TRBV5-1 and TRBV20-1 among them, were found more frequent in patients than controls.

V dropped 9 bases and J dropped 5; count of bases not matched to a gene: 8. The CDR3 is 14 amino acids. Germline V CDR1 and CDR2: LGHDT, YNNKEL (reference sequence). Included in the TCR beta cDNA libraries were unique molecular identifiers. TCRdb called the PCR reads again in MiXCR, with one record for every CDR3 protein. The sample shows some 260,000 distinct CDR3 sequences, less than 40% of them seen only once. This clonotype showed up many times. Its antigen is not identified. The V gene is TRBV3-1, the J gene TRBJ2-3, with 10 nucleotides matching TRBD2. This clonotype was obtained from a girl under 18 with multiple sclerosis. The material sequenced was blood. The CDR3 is CASSIASGGDTQYF. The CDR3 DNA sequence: TGTGCCAGTTCAATCGCTAGCGGGGGAGATACGCAGTATTTT.